The clone carrying this T cell receptor beta chain occurred a few times. What it binds is unknown. One entry per CDR3 protein, called by TCRdb with MiXCR from the RT-PCR reads. The sample has 2,000 to 2,500 distinct CDR3 sequences, over 65% seen once. Deletions cut 5 bases from V and 2 bases from J, with 13 bases between. This CDR3 is built from 14 residues. Germline V gene data show CDR1 as SGHNT and CDR2 as YENEEA. The record originates from a study of yellow fever vaccine responses in identical twins. Study results and limitations: Reportedly, twins' vaccine T cell responses looked partly convergent and partly personalized.

This receptor was taken from a woman younger than 35 who received the yellow fever vaccine. The sequencing used T cells from blood (PBMCs), unsorted or a sorted subset (not recorded which), collected before or after yellow fever vaccination (not recorded which). The chain recombines TRBV11-3 with TRBJ2-7; D is undetermined. The CDR3 sequence: CASSPILGPYEQYV. CDR3 in DNA: TGTGCCAGCAGCCCAATATTAGGCCCCTACGAGCAGTACGTC.